These 18 T cell receptor beta chains share one sample of origin, sequenced in a study of shared clonotypes between healthy human individuals. CD45RO-negative cells were positively selected for CCR7, leaving out terminally differentiated effector memory CD45RA+ cells. Clones were sequenced by immunoSEQ multiplex PCR, and TCRdb holds only the in-frame ones, with some missing. The sample includes over 2 million clones, about 95% of them seen just once. Sequences were obtained from naive CD8+ T cells sorted from blood. These receptors came from a man between 18 and 29 years old in good health.

The chain combines TRBV28 with TRBJ1-2; D ambiguous. Germline lookup yields CDR1 MDHEN and CDR2 SYDVKM. Trimming cost V 3 bases and J 6 bases, with 8 bases left between them. The CDR3 contains 12 residues. In DNA, the CDR3 is TGTGCCAGCAGTTTTAGTCAAGATGGCTACACCTTC. Translating it yields CASSFSQDGYTF.

The chain carries TRBV30 and TRBJ2-1, with D perhaps matching TRBD2 (5 bases). Germline CDR1 is GTSNPN and CDR2 is SVGIG (reference sequence). Trimming stripped 3 bases from V and 8 bases from J, with 17 bases between. This CDR3 has 14 amino acids. CDR3 bases: TGTGCCTGGAGCCCCATAGCGTCACTGGATGAGCAGTTCTTC. Protein sequence: CAWSPIASLDEQFF.

The J gene is TRBJ1-5, the V gene TRBV19; D call uncertain. V lost 5 bases and J lost 8, with 13 bases in between. The CDR3 consists of 13 residues. CDR1 is LNHDA and CDR2 is SQIVND in the germline V gene (reference sequence). CDR3 in amino acids: CASSALGNEPQHF. The CDR3 DNA reads TGTGCCAGTAGTGCGCTGGGGAATGAGCCCCAGCATTTT.

This chain connects TRBV11-2 to TRBJ2-5; the D is unclear. V was shortened by 3 bases and J by 5 bases, with 19 bases between the two germline ends. The CDR3 runs to 16 residues. In germline, CDR1 is SGHAT, CDR2 FQNNGV. The CDR3 loop is CASSFSIGGDLETQYF. In nucleotides, the CDR3 is TGTGCCAGCAGCTTTAGTATAGGTGGTGATCTTGAGACCCAGTACTTC.

The chain combines TRBV11-2 with TRBJ2-7; D may match TRBD1 or TRBD2 (5 bases each). V lost 7 bases, J lost 2 bases, and 15 bases lay in between. The CDR3 runs to 14 residues. Germline CDR1 reads SGHAT; CDR2 reads FQNNGV. The CDR3 is CASTPGARPYEQYF. The CDR3 bases are TGTGCCAGCACCCCCGGGGCGCGCCCCTACGAGCAGTACTTC.

The genes are TRBV19 and TRBJ2-5, with 8 bases that match TRBD2. The CDR3 has 14 amino acids. CDR1 and CDR2 (germline): LNHDA, SQIVND (reference sequence). Trimming cost V 6 bases and J 4 bases; bases outside gene matches: 7. CDR3 sequence (DNA): TGTGCCAGTAGAAGGGACCGGGAGGGAGAGACCCAGTACTTC. As protein: CASRRDREGETQYF.

The chain recombines TRBV7-8 with TRBJ1-5; D remains ambiguous. Trimming removed 1 base at V and 3 bases at J, with 7 bases between. There are 14 residues in the CDR3. From germline, CDR1 is SGHVS and CDR2 FQNEAQ. CDR3 DNA: TGTGCCAGCAGCTTAGTAGACACCAATCAGCCCCAGCATTTT. Its translation is CASSLVDTNQPQHF.

The CDR3 sequence is CASSLPPTGTGGKTQYF. The CDR3 nucleotides are TGTGCCAGCAGCTTACCCCCCACCGGGACAGGGGGGAAGACCCAGTACTTC. The genes are TRBV11-2 and TRBJ2-5; 11 positions agree with TRBD1. The CDR3 runs to 17 residues. The V gene's germline CDR1 is SGHAT and CDR2 FQNNGV. The V gene end was trimmed by 2 bases and the J gene end by 6 bases; junction bases not matched to a gene: 11.

The chain uses TRBV7-2 and TRBJ2-7; weak D call: TRBD2 (6 bases). The CDR3 is 14 residues long. Germline values: CDR1 SGHTA, CDR2 FQGNSA. V lost 1 base, J lost 0 bases, and 7 bases lay in between. The CDR3 DNA reads TGTGCCAGCAGCTTAGACGGGGGCTCCTACGAGCAGTACTTC. Translation: CASSLDGGSYEQYF.

The chain is built from TRBV10-2 and TRBJ2-3; 13 positions agree with TRBD2. CDR3 length: 19 amino acids. The germline V gene has CDR1 WSHSY and CDR2 SAAADI. The ends lost 0 bases at V and 2 bases at J; junction bases unmatched: 8. As DNA, the CDR3 is TGCGCCAGCAGTGAGTCACTAGCGGGGGGGGAGCCTTCCACAGATACGCAGTATTTT. It codes for CASSESLAGGEPSTDTQYF.

The count of this clone is one. The chain couples TRBV7-6 to TRBJ2-3; 7 nucleotides line up with TRBD1. Looked up from germline, CDR1 is SGHVS and CDR2 is FNYEAQ. Trimming cost V 4 bases and J 2 bases; bases outside gene matches: 6. The CDR3 is made up of 15 amino acids. The CDR3 is CASSSRQGYTDTQYF. The CDR3 nucleotides read TGTGCCAGCAGCTCCAGACAGGGTTACACAGATACGCAGTATTTT. The entire variable domain, with the rest obtained from reference TRBV7-6 and TRBJ2-3, is as follows: GAGVSQSPRYKVTKRGQDVALRCDPISGHVSLYWYRQALGQGPEFLTYFNYEAQQDKSGLPNDRFSAERPEGSISTLTIQRTEQRDSAMYRCASSSRQGYTDTQYFGPGTRLTVL.

The chain couples TRBV10-2 to TRBJ2-1, with 9 bases aligning to TRBD2. Germline V lookup: CDR1 WSHSY, CDR2 SAAADI. CDR3 length: 14 amino acids. The trim removed 6 bases at V and 3 bases at J, leaving 3 bases unmatched. This CDR3 reads CASRVAGVYNEQFF. DNA for the CDR3: TGCGCCAGCAGGGTAGCGGGGGTCTACAATGAGCAGTTCTTC.

The chain uses TRBV7-9 and TRBJ2-1; 7 bases agree with TRBD1. This CDR3 has 12 residues. CDR1 and CDR2 (germline): SEHNR, FQNEAQ (reference sequence). The V gene end was trimmed by 5 bases and the J gene end by 12 bases; junction bases not matched to a gene: 7. In DNA, the CDR3 is TGTGCCAGCAGCCATCAGGGGGTAGGGCAGTTCTTC. This sequence encodes CASSHQGVGQFF.

This rearrangement joins TRBV5-1 to TRBJ2-2; 7 bases align to TRBD2. Germline CDR1 reads SGHRS; CDR2 reads YFSETQ. The CDR3 loop spans 15 amino acids. V dropped 1 base and J dropped 5; count of bases not matched to a gene: 5. DNA of the CDR3: TGCGCCAGCAGCTTGTCGCGGGAGAGTACCGGGGAGCTGTTTTTT. As protein: CASSLSRESTGELFF.

The genes are TRBV7-8 and TRBJ1-1; 8 bases map to TRBD1. The V gene's germline CDR1 is SGHVS and CDR2 FQNEAQ. V dropped 1 base and J dropped 4; count of bases not matched to a gene: 2. CDR3 length: 14 residues. The CDR3 sequence is CASSLGTGSTEAFF. CDR3 sequence (DNA): TGTGCCAGCAGCTTAGGGACAGGGAGCACTGAAGCTTTCTTT.

This clone appeared once. The rearrangement joins TRBV14 to TRBJ1-1, with 8 nucleotides matching TRBD1. The germline gives CDR1 SGHDN, CDR2 FVKESK. The CDR3 is 13 amino acids. The trim removed 4 bases at V and 6 bases at J, leaving 4 bases unmatched. This CDR3 is CASSPLQGAEAFF. The CDR3 nucleotides are TGTGCCAGCAGCCCACTACAGGGGGCTGAAGCTTTCTTT. Based on the CDR3 plus reference TRBV14 and TRBJ1-1, the full variable domain is EAGVTQFPSHSVIEKGQTVTLRCDPISGHDNLYWYRRVMGKEIKFLLHFVKESKQDESGMPNNRFLAERTGGTYSTLKVQPAELEDSGVYFCASSPLQGAEAFFGQGTRLTVV.

The genes are TRBV23-1 and TRBJ1-2; maybe TRBD1 (5 bases). TRBV23-1 is placed among ORFs of uncertain function. The CDR3 is made up of 13 amino acids. The germline V and J ends were trimmed by 10 bases and 4 bases, with 16 bases remaining between them. CDR3 coding DNA: TGCGCCACCCGCCTCGGGACGGGCTATGGCTACACCTTC. Translation: CATRLGTGYGYTF.

The gene calls are TRBV7-6 and TRBJ2-7; 10 bases map to TRBD1. The CDR3 totals 16 residues. The trim removed 0 bases at V and 4 bases at J, leaving 6 bases unmatched. CDR1 and CDR2 from the germline V gene are SGHVS and FNYEAQ. The CDR3 is CASSLAAGTGVYEQYF. The CDR3 DNA follows: TGTGCCAGCAGCTTAGCTGCCGGGACAGGGGTATACGAGCAGTACTTC.